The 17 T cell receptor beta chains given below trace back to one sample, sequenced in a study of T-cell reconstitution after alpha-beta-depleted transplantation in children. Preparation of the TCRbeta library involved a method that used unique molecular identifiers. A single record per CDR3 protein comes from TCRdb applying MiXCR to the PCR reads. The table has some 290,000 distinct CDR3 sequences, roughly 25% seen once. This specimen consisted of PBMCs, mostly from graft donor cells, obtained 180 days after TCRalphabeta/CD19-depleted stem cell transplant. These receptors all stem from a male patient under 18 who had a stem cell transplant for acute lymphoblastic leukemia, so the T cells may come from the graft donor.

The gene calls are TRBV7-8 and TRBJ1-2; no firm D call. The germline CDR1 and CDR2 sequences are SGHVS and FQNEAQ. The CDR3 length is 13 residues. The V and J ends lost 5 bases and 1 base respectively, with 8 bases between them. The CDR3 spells CASSDTVNYGYTF. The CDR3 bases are TGTGCCAGCAGCGACACAGTTAACTATGGCTACACCTTC.

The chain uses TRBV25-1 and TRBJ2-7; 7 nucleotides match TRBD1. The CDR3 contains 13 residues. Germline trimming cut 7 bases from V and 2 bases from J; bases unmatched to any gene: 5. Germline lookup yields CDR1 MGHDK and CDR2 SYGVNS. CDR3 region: CASTRTGTYEQYF. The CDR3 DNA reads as TGTGCCAGCACCCGGACAGGCACCTACGAGCAGTACTTC.

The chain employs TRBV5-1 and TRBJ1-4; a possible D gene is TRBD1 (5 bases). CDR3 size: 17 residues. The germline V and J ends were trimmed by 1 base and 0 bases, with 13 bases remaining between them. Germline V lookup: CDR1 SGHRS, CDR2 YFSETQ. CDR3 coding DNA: TGCGCCAGCAGCTTGCGGGGGACGCTTGCAACTAATGAAAAACTGTTTTTT. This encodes CASSLRGTLATNEKLFF.

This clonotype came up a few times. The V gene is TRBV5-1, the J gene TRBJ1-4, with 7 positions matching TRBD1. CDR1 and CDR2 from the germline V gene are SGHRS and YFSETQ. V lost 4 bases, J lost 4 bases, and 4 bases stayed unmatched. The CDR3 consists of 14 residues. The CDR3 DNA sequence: TGCGCCAGCAGCAAAAGGGGGCGTAATGAAAAACTGTTTTTT. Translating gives CASSKRGRNEKLFF.

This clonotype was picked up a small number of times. The CDR3, as DNA: TGCGCCAGCAGGCCGACAGGGACCTACGAGCAGTACTTC. It yields the protein CASRPTGTYEQYF. J is TRBJ2-7 and V is TRBV10-2; 7 nucleotides align to TRBD1. CDR3 length: 13 amino acids. Per germline, CDR1 WSHSY and CDR2 SAAADI. J was trimmed by 2 bases and V by 6 bases; bases with no gene match: 4.

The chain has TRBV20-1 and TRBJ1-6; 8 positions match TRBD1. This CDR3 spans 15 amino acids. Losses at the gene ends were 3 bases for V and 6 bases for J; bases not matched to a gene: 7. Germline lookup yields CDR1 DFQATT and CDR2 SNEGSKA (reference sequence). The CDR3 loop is CSASPGQGRNSPLHF. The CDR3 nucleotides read TGCAGTGCTAGTCCTGGACAGGGCCGTAATTCACCCCTCCACTTT.

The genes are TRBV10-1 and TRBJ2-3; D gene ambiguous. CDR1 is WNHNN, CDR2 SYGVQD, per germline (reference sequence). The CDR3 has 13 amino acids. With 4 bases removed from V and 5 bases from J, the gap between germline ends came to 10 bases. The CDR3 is CASSVEFLDTQYF. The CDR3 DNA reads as TGCGCCAGCAGTGTGGAATTTCTAGATACGCAGTATTTT.

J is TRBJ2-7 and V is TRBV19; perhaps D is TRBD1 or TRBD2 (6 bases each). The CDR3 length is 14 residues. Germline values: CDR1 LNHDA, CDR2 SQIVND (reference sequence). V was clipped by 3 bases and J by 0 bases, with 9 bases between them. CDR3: CASSMAGHSYEQYF. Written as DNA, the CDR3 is TGTGCCAGTAGTATGGCGGGACACTCCTACGAGCAGTACTTC.

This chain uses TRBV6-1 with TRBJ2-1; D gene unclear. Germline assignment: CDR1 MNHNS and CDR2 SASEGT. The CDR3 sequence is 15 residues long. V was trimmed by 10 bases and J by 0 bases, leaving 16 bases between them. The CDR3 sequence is CATPDPSSSYNEQFF. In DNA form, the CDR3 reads TGTGCCACCCCAGACCCCTCAAGCTCCTACAATGAGCAGTTCTTC.

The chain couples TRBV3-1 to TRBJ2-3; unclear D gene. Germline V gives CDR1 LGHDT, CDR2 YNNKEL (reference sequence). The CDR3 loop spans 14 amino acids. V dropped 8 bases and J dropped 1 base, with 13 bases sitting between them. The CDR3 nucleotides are TGTGCCAGCGGGTGGAGTTCCGGCACAGATACGCAGTATTTT. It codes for CASGWSSGTDTQYF.

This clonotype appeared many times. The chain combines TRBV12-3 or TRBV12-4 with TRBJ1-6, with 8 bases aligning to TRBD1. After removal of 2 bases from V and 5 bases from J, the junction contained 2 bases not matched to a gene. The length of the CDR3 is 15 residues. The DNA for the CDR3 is TGTGCCAGCAGTTTATGGACAGGGAATAATTCACCCCTCCACTTT. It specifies CASSLWTGNNSPLHF.

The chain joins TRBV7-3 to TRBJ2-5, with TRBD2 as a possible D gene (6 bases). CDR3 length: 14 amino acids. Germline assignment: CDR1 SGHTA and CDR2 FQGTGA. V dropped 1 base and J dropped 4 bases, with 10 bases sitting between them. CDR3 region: CASSLRGVPETQYF. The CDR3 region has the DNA TGTGCCAGCAGCTTAAGGGGGGTCCCAGAGACCCAGTACTTC.

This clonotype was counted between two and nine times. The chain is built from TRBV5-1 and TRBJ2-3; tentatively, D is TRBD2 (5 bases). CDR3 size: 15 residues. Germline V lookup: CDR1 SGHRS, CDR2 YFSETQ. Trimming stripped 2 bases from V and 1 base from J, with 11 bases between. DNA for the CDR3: TGCGCCAGCAGCTTAGCGGTGCTAGGCACAGATACGCAGTATTTT. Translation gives CASSLAVLGTDTQYF.

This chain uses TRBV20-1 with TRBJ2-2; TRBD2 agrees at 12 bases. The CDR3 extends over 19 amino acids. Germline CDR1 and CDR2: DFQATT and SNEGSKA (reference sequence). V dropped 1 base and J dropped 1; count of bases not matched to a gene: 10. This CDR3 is CSARGYLAGGTLNTGELFF. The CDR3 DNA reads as TGCAGTGCTAGAGGATATCTAGCGGGAGGGACATTGAACACCGGGGAGCTGTTTTTT.

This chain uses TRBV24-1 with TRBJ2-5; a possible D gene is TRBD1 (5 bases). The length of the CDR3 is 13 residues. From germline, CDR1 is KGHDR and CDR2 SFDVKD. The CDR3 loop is CATAGSGSETQYF. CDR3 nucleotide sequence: TGTGCTACTGCAGGGTCCGGGTCGGAGACCCAGTACTTC.

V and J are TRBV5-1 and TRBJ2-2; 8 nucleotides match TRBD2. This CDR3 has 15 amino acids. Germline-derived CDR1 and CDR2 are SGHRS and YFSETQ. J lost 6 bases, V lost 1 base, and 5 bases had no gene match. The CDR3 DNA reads TGCGCCAGCAGCTTGACAGCGGGAGTCCCCGGGGAGCTGTTTTTT. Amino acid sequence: CASSLTAGVPGELFF.

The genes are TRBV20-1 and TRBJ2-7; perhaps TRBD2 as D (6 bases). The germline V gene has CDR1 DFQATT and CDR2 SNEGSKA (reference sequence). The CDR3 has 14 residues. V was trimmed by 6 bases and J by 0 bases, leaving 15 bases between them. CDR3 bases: TGCAGTGCAATAACCGGGACTCTCTCCTACGAGCAGTACTTC. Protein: CSAITGTLSYEQYF.